The 13 T cell receptor beta chains listed next were all sequenced from one sample in a study of blood T cell repertoires in COVID-19 (dated by TCRdb to about 2020). Preparation of the library involved the immunoSEQ multiplex PCR assay. Sourced from immuneACCESS, this table was stored by TCRdb with only in-frame sequences that have V and J called. A share of the clones is absent; for the studies checked, an unresolved V gene accounts for under half, and the remainder has no known explanation. This sample has under 250,000 clones in its table, and approximately 82% of those were observed once. The leading ten clones occupy around 7.9% of the sample. The sample comprised peripheral blood. The receptors here all came from a middle-aged man with active or convalescent COVID-19.

There are a few counts of this clone. The CDR3 DNA reads TGTGCCTGGAGTTCCACTACAGGGGAGAAAGCTTTCTTT. It specifies CAWSSTTGEKAFF. The genes are TRBV30 and TRBJ1-1; 7 positions agree with TRBD1. The V and J ends lost 2 bases and 9 bases, in that order; junction bases with no gene match: 9. Germline V gene lookup returns CDR1 GTSNPN and CDR2 SVGIG (reference sequence). CDR3 size: 13 residues.

The table lists this clone with a few counts. The chain uses TRBV5-6 and TRBJ2-7; the match to TRBD1 covers 10 bases. V shed 3 bases and J 6 bases; nucleotides not matched to a gene: 6. The CDR3 runs 14 residues. Germline CDR1 SGHDT, CDR2 YYEEEE. The CDR3 region has the DNA TGTGCCAGCAGCTCGCAGGGACAGGGGATCGAGCAGTACTTC. Protein product: CASSSQGQGIEQYF.

This clone appeared a few times. J is TRBJ2-2 and V is TRBV10-1; no reliable D call. CDR1 WNHNN and CDR2 SYGVQD come from the germline V gene (reference sequence). With 3 bases removed from V and 6 bases from J, the gap between germline ends came to 11 bases. CDR3 length: 14 amino acids. In DNA, the CDR3 is TGCGCCAGCAGTGACGGTATGGTTTCCGGGGAGCTGTTTTTT. Its translation is CASSDGMVSGELFF.

V usage is TRBV6-6 and J usage is TRBJ2-1, with D unclear. V was clipped by 2 bases and J by 14 bases, with 10 bases between them. Germline CDR1 and CDR2: MNHNY and SVGAGI (reference sequence). This CDR3 has 11 amino acids. The CDR3 nucleotides are TGTGCCAGCAGTTACACGAACTCAAAGTTCTTC. This gives the protein CASSYTNSKFF.

V and J are TRBV7-2 and TRBJ2-5; TRBD2 might be the D (6 bases). The CDR3 is made up of 14 amino acids. With 0 bases removed from V and 5 bases from J, the gap between germline ends came to 10 bases. The germline V gene has CDR1 SGHTA and CDR2 FQGNSA. The CDR3 DNA sequence: TGTGCCAGCAGCTTAGCACTAGCAGGGGAGACCCAGTACTTC. Translation gives CASSLALAGETQYF. The whole variable domain, filled in from reference TRBV7-2 and TRBJ2-5, reads GAGVSQSPSNKVTEKGKDVELRCDPISGHTALYWYRQSLGQGLEFLIYFQGNSAPDKSGLPSDRFSAERTGGSVSTLTIQRTQQEDSAVYLCASSLALAGETQYFGPGTRLLVL.

V and J are TRBV10-3 and TRBJ2-3; TRBD2 is a possible D gene (5 bases). Deletions cut 6 bases from V and 4 bases from J, with 17 bases between. CDR3 length equals 15 residues. Germline values: CDR1 ENHRY, CDR2 SYGVKD. CDR3 DNA: TGTGCCATCAGAGCAGAGGGAGTCAGTTCAGATACGCAGTATTTT. Translating it yields CAIRAEGVSSDTQYF.

The genes are TRBV2 and TRBJ1-4, with D possibly TRBD1 on 5 matching bases. Germline assignment: CDR1 SNHLY and CDR2 FYNNEI. Deletions cut 0 bases from V and 7 bases from J, with 18 bases between. This CDR3 spans 17 amino acids. CDR3 coding DNA: TGTGCCAGCAGTGAAGCGGGGCCCGTGGCAGCACTTGAAAAACTGTTTTTT. Its translation: CASSEAGPVAALEKLFF.

Worth noting for this clone: Different DNA sequences within this sample yield the same CDR3. This chain uses TRBV5-4 with TRBJ2-2; D call uncertain. This CDR3 has 15 amino acids. Germline-derived CDR1 and CDR2 are SGHNT and YYREEE (reference sequence). Between the trimmed V and J ends, which lost 0 bases and 1 base, there was a span of 7 bases. DNA for the CDR3: TGTGCCAGCAGCTTGGGAGGCTTGAACACCGGGGAGCTGTTTTTT. Amino acids: CASSLGGLNTGELFF.

The V and J genes are TRBV6-2 or TRBV6-3 and TRBJ2-3, with 10 bases matching TRBD1. V shed 1 base, J shed 6 bases, and the junction held 7 bases outside the gene matches. The germline V gene has CDR1 MNHEY and CDR2 SVGEGT. This CDR3 has 16 amino acids. The CDR3 sequence: CASSYFRDRGMDTQYF. The CDR3 coding sequence is TGTGCCAGCAGTTACTTCCGGGACAGGGGAATGGATACGCAGTATTTT.

This clone has only one observation. This chain connects TRBV4-2 to TRBJ2-5; TRBD1 matches 7 bases. V dropped 0 bases and J dropped 2; count of bases not matched to a gene: 3. The CDR3 consists of 15 residues. Per germline, CDR1 LGHNA and CDR2 YNFKEQ. In DNA form, the CDR3 reads TGTGCCAGCAGCCAAGATGTGGGACAGCAAGAGACCCAGTACTTC. Residues: CASSQDVGQQETQYF.

The chain joins TRBV29-1 to TRBJ1-3; no definite D call. Trimming cost V 5 bases and J 1 base, with 6 bases left between them. CDR1 is SQVTM, CDR2 ANQGSEA, per germline. The CDR3 runs 12 residues. The CDR3 region has the DNA TGCAGCGTTTCCACTTCTGGAAACACCATATATTTT. This translates into CSVSTSGNTIYF.

This clone occurred once. The chain recombines TRBV4-1 with TRBJ2-3; 15 nucleotides line up with TRBD2. The germline V gene has CDR1 MGHRA and CDR2 YSYEKL. The V gene end was trimmed by 1 base and the J gene end by 1 base; junction bases not matched to a gene: 3. This CDR3 is 18 amino acids long. The CDR3 DNA reads TGCGCCAGCAGCCAAGGGACTAGCGGGGGGGTTGGCACAGATACGCAGTATTTT. It translates to CASSQGTSGGVGTDTQYF.

This clone was picked up one time. The chain carries TRBV11-3 and TRBJ1-2; a weak D match, TRBD1 (5 bases). Trimming removed 2 bases from V and 4 bases from J, with 14 bases in between. This CDR3 is 15 amino acids long. Germline CDR1 and CDR2: SGHNT and YENEEA. The CDR3 reads CASSLREQAAYGYTF. The CDR3 region has the DNA TGTGCCAGCAGCTTAAGGGAACAGGCAGCCTATGGCTACACCTTC. The full variable domain, completed using reference TRBV11-3 and TRBJ1-2, is EAGVVQSPRYKIIEKKQPVAFWCNPISGHNTLYWYLQNLGQGPELLIRYENEEAVDDSQLPKDRFSAERLKGVDSTLKIQPAELGDSAVYLCASSLREQAAYGYTFGSGTRLTVV.